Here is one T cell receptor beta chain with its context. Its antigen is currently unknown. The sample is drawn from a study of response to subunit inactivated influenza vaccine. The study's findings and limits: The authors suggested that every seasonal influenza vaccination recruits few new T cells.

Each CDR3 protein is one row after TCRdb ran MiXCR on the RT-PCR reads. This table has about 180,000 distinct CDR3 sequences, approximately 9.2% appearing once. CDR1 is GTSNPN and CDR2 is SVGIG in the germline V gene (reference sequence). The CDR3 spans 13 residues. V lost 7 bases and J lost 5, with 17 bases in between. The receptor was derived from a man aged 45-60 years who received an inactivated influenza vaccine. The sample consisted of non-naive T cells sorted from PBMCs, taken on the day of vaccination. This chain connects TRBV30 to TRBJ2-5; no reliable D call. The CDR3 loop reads CASKRPLGETQYF. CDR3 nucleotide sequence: TGTGCCTCGAAACGGCCTCTGGGGGAGACCCAGTACTTC.